This record looks at one TCR beta chain sequence and its context. The antigen remains undetermined. CDR1 and CDR2 (germline): DFQATT, SNEGSKA (reference sequence). Trimming took 0 bases from V and 1 from J, leaving 15 bases between them. The CDR3 contains 16 residues. This specimen comes from a study of identical twins. Regarding the study as a whole: Models predicted too little out-of-frame TCR alpha sharing in monozygotic twins.

TCRdb processed the 5' RACE reads anew with MiXCR; each CDR3 protein has one entry. The table lists around 960,000 distinct CDR3 sequences, 12% of them singletons. Healthy Caucasian individuals made up all the donors. These data were also reused for a study on yellow fever vaccine responses in identical twins.

The V and J genes are TRBV20-1 and TRBJ1-1; tentative D call: TRBD1 (6 bases). Sequenced: PBMCs. This sequence originates from a woman aged 18-30 years in good health. The CDR3 sequence is CSARDRTGTRNTEAFF. The CDR3 DNA follows: TGCAGTGCTAGAGACCGGACCGGGACAAGGAACACTGAAGCTTTCTTT.